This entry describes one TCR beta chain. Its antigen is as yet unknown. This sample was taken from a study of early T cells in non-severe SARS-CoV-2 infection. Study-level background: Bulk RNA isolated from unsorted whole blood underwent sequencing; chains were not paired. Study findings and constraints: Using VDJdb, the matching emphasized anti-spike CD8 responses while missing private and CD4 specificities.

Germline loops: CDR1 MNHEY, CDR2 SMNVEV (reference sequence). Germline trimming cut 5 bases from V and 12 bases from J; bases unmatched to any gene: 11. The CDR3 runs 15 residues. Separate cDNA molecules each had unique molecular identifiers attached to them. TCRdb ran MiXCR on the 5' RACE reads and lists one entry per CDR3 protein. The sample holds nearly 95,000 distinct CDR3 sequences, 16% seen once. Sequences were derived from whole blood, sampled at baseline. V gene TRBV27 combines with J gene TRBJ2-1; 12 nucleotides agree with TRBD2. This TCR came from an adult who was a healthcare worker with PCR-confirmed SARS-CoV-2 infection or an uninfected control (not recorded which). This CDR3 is CASSTRLAGEIRQFF. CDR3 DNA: TGTGCCAGCAGTACCAGACTAGCGGGAGAGATTCGGCAGTTCTTC.